Reported below is one TCR beta chain. This clone's antigen is unknown. The record has no base qualities; no much larger clone is one base away. TCRbeta CDR3 regions were amplified from genomic DNA by means of the immunoSEQ Assay, a bias-controlled multiplex PCR. In the original analysis: Within the assay, amplification of reference gene primers was used to estimate how many nucleated cells each sample contained. To quantify the absolute abundance of each unique TCRbeta CDR3 rearrangement, sequence reads were collapsed and filtered. Productive Simpson clonality was computed per sample as the square root of Simpson's diversity index over productive rearrangements. TCRdb holds this immuneACCESS table with in-frame rearrangements only. Some clones are missing; in checked studies, unresolved V genes explain under half, and the rest has no known cause. V and J calls and clone size come straight from that table; D and trimming were deduced from the DNA. The sample data list 350,000 to 450,000 clones, and approximately 90% of these were observed just once. The top ten clonotypes cover about 0.78% of the sample.

The CDR3, cysteine through phenylalanine, is 17 amino acids long. Of all the DNA, just the CDR3 is kept, 51 bases in frame from base 1. The germline V gene (reference sequence) provides CDR1 GTSNPN and CDR2 SVGIG. Germline trimming: 0 bases from V, 0 bases from J; junction bases outside gene matches: 8. The data originate from a study of blood T cell repertoires in COVID-19 (dated by TCRdb to about 2020). About the investigation overall: Samples from collaborators originated in the United States, Italy and Spain and spanned both the acute and convalescent phases of COVID-19. The prospective study material was composed of cDNA or gDNA derived from T cells, B-cell-depleted T cells, or PBMCs. Deeply sampled blood TCRbeta repertoires from subjects exposed to, actively infected with, or recovered from COVID-19 were included in the dataset. The repertoires were released in a freely available public database intended as a resource for research on the immune response to SARS-CoV-2. Samples were obtained from the ongoing ImmuneRACE study (first 160 participants) and from over 1,000 subjects provided by 6 global collaborators. Nearly every sample came with metadata listing a de-identified subject ID, COVID-19 status, age in years and sex. Where available, HLA class I and class II types were obtained from metadata supplied by the sample provider rather than from assay-based typing. Study-wide findings and limitations: How much clinical and demographic metadata was included differed by source and by participant, and the metadata was provided uncurated.

Enrolling through a virtual design, the prospective study's participants ranged in age from roughly 18 to 95 years and lived across 24 United States geographic areas. To assign participants to cohorts, the prospective study relied on clinical history that participants themselves reported in a screening survey and a study questionnaire. Exposed participants had been in contact, within 2 weeks of entering the study, with a person who had a PCR-confirmed or clinician-diagnosed case of COVID-19. Mobile phlebotomists in the prospective study collected whole blood, serum and a nasopharyngeal or oropharyngeal swab from every participant. Participants in the prospective study had the option to provide additional blood draws and questionnaires over an approximately two-month period. Prospective study blood samples were shipped either frozen or at room temperature before DNA extraction.

The receptor comes from a woman in her thirties or forties who had been exposed to COVID-19. Sequenced material: PBMCs or T cells enriched from blood (not recorded which). The rearrangement combines TRBV30 with TRBJ1-5; 7 bases in the middle match TRBD1. The CDR3 is CAWSVGQGVLSNQPQHF. The DNA sequence is given as TGTGCCTGGAGTGTCGGGCAGGGGGTACTTAGCAATCAGCCCCAGCATTTT.